Reported below is one T cell receptor beta chain. No antigen is known for it. Reverse transcribing all isolated RNA meant expressed TCRB transcripts were sequenced. Produced via immunoSEQ multiplex PCR; TCRdb's table is partial and in-frame only. The sample lists 150,000 to 190,000 clones, 7.5% to 10% occurring once. This record belongs to a study of beta chain features in type 1 diabetes. Study background: Healthy donors, compared against patients, showed similar age, gender and cell yields. Study results and caveats: In all four CD4+ subsets, TCRB CDR3 length was significantly, moderately reduced in type 1 diabetes.

Germline loops: CDR1 SGDLS, CDR2 YYNGEE. The CDR3 has 19 residues. V was trimmed by 4 bases and J by 0 bases, leaving 20 bases between them. This clonotype was obtained from a man younger than 30 in good health. The source material was central memory CD4+ T cells from blood. The chain carries TRBV9 and TRBJ2-6, with D maybe TRBD1 (6 bases). The CDR3 DNA reads TGTGCCAGCAGCCCTAAGACAGGAAAAGGCCTCTCTGGGGCCAACGTCCTGACTTTC. Translated, it gives CASSPKTGKGLSGANVLTF.